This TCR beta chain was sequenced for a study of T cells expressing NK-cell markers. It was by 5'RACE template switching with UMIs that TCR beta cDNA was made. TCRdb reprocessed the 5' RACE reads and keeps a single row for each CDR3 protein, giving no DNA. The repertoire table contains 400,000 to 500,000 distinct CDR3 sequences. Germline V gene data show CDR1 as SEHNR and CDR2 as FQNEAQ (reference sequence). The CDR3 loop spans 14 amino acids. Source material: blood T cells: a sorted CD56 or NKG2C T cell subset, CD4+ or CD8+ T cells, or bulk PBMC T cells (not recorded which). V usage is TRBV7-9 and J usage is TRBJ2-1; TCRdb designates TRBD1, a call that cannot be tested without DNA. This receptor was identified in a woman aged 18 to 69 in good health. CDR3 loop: CASSPRTGHNEQFF. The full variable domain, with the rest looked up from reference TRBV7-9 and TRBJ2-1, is DTGVSQNPRHKITKRGQNVTFRCDPISEHNRLYWYRQTLGQGPEFLTYFQNEAQLEKSRLLSDRFSAERPKGSFSTLEIQRTEQGDSAMYLCASSPRTGHNEQFFGPGTRLTVL.